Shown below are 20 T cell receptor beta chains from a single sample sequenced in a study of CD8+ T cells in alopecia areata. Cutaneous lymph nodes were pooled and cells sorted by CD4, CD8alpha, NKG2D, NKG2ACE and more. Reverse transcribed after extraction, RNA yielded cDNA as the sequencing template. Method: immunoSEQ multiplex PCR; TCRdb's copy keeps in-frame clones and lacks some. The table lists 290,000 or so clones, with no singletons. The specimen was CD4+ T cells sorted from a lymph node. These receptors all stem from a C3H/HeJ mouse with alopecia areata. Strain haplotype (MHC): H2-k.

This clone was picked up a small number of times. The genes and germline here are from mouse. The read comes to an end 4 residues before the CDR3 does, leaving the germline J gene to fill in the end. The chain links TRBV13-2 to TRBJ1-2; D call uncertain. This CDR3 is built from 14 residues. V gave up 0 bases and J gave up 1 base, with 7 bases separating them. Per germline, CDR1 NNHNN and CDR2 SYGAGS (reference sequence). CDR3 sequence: CASGDAHRNSDYTF. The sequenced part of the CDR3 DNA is TGTGCCAGCGGTGATGCGCACAGAAACTCC.

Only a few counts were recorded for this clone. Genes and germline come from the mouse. Here the CDR3 reads CAWSRLGFYEQYF. The sequenced part of the CDR3 DNA is TGTGCCTGGAGTCGACTGGGGTTCTAT. The J gene is TRBJ2-7, the V gene TRBV31; 8 bases line up with TRBD2. Read coverage stops 4 residues before the CDR3 terminus; the germline J gene supplies the remainder. Germline trimming cut 1 base from V and 3 bases from J; bases unmatched to any gene: 2. Germline assignment: CDR1 GKSSPN and CDR2 SITVG. The CDR3 has 13 amino acids.

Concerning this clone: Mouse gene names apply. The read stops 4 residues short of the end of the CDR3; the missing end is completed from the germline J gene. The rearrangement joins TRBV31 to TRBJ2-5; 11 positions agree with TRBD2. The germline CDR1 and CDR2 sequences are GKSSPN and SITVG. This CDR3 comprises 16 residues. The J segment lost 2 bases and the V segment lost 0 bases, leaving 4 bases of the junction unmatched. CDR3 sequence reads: CAWSLLGGRTQDTQYF. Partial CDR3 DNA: TGTGCCTGGAGTCTACTGGGGGGGCGCACCCAAGAC.

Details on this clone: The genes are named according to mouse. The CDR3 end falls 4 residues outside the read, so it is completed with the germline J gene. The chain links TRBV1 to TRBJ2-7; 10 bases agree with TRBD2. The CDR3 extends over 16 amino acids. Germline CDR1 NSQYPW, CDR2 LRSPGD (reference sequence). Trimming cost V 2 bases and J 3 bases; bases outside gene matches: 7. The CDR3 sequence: CTCSAQPRTGGYEQYF. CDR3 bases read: TGCACCTGCAGTGCACAACCCCGGACTGGGGGCTAT. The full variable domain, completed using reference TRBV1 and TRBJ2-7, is VTLLEQNPRWRLVPRGQAVNLRCILKNSQYPWMSWYQQDLQKQLQWLFTLRSPGDKEVKSLPGADYLATRVTDTELRLQVANMSQGRTLYCTCSAQPRTGGYEQYFGPGTRLTVL.

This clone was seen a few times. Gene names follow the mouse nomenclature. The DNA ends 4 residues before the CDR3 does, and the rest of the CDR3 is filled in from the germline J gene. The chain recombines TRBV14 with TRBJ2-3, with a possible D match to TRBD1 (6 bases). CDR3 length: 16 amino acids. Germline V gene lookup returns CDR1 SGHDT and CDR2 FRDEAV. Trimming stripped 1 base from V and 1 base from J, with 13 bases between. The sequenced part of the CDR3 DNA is TGTGCCAGCAGTTTCCCCACAGGGATGGGTGCAGAA. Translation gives CASSFPTGMGAE. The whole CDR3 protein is CASSFPTGMGAETLYF.

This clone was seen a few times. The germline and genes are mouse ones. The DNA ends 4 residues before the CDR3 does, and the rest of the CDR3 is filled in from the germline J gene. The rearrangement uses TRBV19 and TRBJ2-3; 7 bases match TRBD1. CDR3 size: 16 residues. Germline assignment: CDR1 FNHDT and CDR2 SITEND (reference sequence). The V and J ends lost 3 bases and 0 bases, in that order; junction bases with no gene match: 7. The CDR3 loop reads CASSTPTGASAETLYF. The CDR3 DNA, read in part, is TGTGCCAGCAGTACCCCCACAGGGGCTAGTGCAGAA.

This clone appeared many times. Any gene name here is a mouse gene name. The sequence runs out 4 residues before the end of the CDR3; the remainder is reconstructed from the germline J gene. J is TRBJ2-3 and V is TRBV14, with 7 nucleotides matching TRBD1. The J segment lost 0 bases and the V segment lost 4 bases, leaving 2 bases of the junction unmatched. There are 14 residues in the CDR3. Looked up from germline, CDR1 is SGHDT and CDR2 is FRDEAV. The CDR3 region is CASSTGASAETLYF. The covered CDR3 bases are TGTGCCAGCAGTACAGGGGCTAGTGCAGAA.

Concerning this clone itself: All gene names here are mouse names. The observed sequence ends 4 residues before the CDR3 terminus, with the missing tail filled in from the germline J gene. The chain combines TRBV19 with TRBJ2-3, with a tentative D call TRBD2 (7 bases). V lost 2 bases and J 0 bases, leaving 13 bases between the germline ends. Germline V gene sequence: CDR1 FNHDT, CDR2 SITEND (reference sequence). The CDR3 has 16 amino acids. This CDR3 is CASSIRGATSAETLYF. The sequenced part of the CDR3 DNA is TGTGCCAGCAGTATCCGGGGGGCCACTAGTGCAGAA.

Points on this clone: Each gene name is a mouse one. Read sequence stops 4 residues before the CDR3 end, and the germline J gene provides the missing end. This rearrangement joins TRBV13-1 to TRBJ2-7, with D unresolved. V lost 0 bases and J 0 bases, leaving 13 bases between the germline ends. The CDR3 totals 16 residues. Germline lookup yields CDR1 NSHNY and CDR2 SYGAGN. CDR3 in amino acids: CASSDALRHSSYEQYF. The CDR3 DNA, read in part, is TGTGCCAGCAGTGATGCCCTTAGACACAGCTCCTAT.

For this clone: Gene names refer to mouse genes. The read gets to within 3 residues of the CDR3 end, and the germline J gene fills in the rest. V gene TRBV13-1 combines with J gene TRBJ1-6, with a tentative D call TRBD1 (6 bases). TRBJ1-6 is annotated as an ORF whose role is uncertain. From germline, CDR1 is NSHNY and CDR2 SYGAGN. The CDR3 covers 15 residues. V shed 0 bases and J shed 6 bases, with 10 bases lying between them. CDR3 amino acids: CASSDAGALNSPLYF. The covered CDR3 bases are TGTGCCAGCAGTGATGCAGGGGCGCTTAATTCGCCC.

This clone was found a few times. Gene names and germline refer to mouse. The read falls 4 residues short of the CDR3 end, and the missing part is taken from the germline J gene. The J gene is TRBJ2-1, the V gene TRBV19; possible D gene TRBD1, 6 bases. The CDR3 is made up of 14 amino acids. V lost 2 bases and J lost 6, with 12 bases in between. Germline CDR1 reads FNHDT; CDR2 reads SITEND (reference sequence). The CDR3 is CASSIGDNLAEQFF. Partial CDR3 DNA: TGTGCCAGCAGTATCGGGGACAACCTTGCT. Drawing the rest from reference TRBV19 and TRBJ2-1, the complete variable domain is GGIITQTPKFLIGQEGQKLTLKCQQNFNHDTMYWYRQDSGKGLRLIYYSITENDLQKGDLSEGYDASREKKSSFSLTVTSAQKNEMAVFLCASSIGDNLAEQFFGPGTRLTVL.

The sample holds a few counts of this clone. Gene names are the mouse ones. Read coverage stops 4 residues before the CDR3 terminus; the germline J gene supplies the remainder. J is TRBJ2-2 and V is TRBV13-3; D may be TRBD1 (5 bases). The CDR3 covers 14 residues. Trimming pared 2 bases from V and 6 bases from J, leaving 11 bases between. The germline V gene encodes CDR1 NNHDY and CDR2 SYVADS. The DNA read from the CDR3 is TGTGCCAGCAGTGAACACAGGTCCCCCGGG. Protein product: CASSEHRSPG. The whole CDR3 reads CASSEHRSPGQLYF. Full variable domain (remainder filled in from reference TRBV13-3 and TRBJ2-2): EAAVTQSPRSKVAVTGGKVTLSCHQTNNHDYMYWYRQDTGHGLRLIHYSYVADSTEKGDIPDGYKASRPSQENFSLILELASLSQTAVYFCASSEHRSPGQLYFGEGSKLTVL.

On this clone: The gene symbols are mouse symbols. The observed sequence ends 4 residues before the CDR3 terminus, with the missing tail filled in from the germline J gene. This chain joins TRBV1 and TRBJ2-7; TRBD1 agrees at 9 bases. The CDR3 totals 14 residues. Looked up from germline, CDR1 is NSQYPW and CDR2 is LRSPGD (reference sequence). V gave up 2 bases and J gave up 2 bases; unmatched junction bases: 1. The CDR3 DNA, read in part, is TGCACCTGCAGTGCAACAGGGGGCCCCTAT. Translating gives CTCSATGGPY. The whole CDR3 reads CTCSATGGPYEQYF.

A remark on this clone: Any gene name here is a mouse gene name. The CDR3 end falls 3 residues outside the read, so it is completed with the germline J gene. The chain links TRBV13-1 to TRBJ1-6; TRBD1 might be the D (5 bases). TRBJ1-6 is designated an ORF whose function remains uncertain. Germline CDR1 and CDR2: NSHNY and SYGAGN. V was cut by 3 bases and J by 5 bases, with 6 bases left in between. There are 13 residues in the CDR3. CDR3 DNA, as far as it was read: TGTGCCAGCAGTGTGGACAATAATTCGCCC. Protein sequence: CASSVDNNSP. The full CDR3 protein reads CASSVDNNSPLYF.

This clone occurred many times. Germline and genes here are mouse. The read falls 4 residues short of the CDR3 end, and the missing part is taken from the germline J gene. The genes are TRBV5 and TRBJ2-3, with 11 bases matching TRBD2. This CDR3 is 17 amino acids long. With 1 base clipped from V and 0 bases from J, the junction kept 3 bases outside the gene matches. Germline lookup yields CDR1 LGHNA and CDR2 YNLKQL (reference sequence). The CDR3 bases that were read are TGTGCCAGCAGCCAAGGGACTGGGGGGCCTAGTGCAGAA. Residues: CASSQGTGGPSAE. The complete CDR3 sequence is CASSQGTGGPSAETLYF.

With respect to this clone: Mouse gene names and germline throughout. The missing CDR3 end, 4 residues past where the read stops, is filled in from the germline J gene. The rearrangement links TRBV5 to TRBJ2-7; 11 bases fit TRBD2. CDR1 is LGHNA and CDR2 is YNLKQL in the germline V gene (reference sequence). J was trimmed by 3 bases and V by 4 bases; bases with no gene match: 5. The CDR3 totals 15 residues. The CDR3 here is CASSRGTGGGYEQYF. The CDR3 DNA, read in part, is TGTGCCAGCAGCCGAGGGACTGGGGGTGGCTAT.

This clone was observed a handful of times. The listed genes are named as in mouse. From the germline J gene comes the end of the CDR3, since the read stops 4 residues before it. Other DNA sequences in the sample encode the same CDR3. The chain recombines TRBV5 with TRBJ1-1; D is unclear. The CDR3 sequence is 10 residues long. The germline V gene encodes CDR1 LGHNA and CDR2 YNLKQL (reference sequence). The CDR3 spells CASSQAEVFF. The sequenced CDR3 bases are TGTGCCAGCAGCCAGGCA.

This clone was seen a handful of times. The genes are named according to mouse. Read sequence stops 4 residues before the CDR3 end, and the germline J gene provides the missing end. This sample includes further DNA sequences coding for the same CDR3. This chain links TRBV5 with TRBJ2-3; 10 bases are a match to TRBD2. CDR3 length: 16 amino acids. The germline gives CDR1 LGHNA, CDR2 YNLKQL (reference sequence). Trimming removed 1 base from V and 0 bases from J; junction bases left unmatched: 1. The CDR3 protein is CASSQAGGASAETLYF. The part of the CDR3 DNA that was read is TGTGCCAGCAGCCAAGCTGGGGGGGCGAGTGCAGAA.

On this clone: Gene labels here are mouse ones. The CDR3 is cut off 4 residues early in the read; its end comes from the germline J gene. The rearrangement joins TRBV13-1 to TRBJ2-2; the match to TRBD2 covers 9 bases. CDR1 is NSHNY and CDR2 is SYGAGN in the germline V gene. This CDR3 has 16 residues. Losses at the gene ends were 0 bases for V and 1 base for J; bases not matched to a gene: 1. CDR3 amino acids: CASSDGTGENTGQLYF. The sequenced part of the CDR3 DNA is TGTGCCAGCAGTGATGGGACTGGGGAAAACACCGGG.

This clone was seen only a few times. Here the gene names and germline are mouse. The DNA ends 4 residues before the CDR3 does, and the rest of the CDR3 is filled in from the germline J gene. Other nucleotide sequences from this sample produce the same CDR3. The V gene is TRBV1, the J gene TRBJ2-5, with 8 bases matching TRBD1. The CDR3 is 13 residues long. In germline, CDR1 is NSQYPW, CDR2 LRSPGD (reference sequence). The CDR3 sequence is CTCSGDRGDTQYF. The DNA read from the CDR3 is TGCACCTGCAGTGGAGACAGGGGTGAC.